This T cell receptor beta chain was observed in a study of shared clonotypes between healthy human individuals. The CDR3 is made up of 18 amino acids. The method was immunoSEQ multiplex PCR; TCRdb's version includes in-frame clones alone and lacks a portion of them. The sample consists of over a million clones, 95% to 97% of them appearing once. The sequenced sample was naive CD4+ T cells sorted from blood. Subset indicated: CD45RA+ positively selected. The clonotype originates from a young man in good health. The chain combines TRBV21-1 with TRBJ2-5; the tabulated D call, TRBD2, remains unverified against the DNA. TRBV21-1 is a pseudogene segment. CDR3 residues: CASSAPGTSGRVQETQYF. In nucleotides, the CDR3 is TGTGCCAGCAGCGCACCCGGGACTAGCGGGAGGGTCCAAGAGACCCAGTACTTC.